This passage covers 27 T cell receptor beta chains from one sample sequenced in a study of blood T cell repertoires in COVID-19. The method was immunoSEQ multiplex PCR; TCRdb's version includes in-frame clones alone and lacks a portion of them. The sample yields more than 200,000 clones, 65% to 90% seen once. The sample taken for sequencing was PBMCs or T cells enriched from blood (not recorded which). These receptors were taken from a man aged 40-49 years who had recovered from COVID-19.

The chain carries TRBV28 and TRBJ1-4, with 7 bases fitting TRBD1. The junction had 9 bases not matched to a gene; V was cut back by 7 bases and J by 4 bases. Germline V gene sequence: CDR1 MDHEN, CDR2 SYDVKM. The CDR3 contains 15 residues. CDR3 bases: TGTGCCAGCACCTTGGGGGACAGTCGTAATGAAAAACTGTTTTTT. This translates into CASTLGDSRNEKLFF.

The chain uses TRBV30 and TRBJ1-1; 8 bases line up with TRBD1. V gave up 2 bases and J gave up 11 bases; unmatched junction bases: 7. The CDR3 spans 12 residues. Germline assignment: CDR1 GTSNPN and CDR2 SVGIG (reference sequence). CDR3 bases: TGTGCCTGGAGTCTCACAGGGGGGCTGGCTTTCTTT. Amino acid sequence: CAWSLTGGLAFF.

This chain uses TRBV28 with TRBJ1-1; 8 positions match TRBD1. The trim removed 1 base at V and 5 bases at J, leaving 12 bases unmatched. This CDR3 region has 17 residues. CDR1 MDHEN and CDR2 SYDVKM come from the germline V gene. CDR3 sequence (DNA): TGTGCCAGCAGTTTATTCCTCCGACAGGGGTCGTGGACTGAAGCTTTCTTT. Protein sequence: CASSLFLRQGSWTEAFF.

This rearrangement joins TRBV5-1 to TRBJ1-1; 7 nucleotides line up with TRBD1. Germline trimming cut 4 bases from V and 6 bases from J; bases unmatched to any gene: 9. Germline-derived CDR1 and CDR2 are SGHRS and YFSETQ. The CDR3 covers 14 residues. CDR3 protein: CASSPRQGAPEAFF. CDR3 sequence (DNA): TGCGCCAGCAGCCCGCGACAGGGCGCCCCTGAAGCTTTCTTT.

The chain carries TRBV7-2 and TRBJ2-2; 9 bases are a match to TRBD2. Germline V CDR1 and CDR2: SGHTA, FQGNSA. Trimming cost V 3 bases and J 6 bases; bases outside gene matches: 2. The CDR3 totals 14 residues. Here the CDR3 reads CASSFAGGAGELFF. For the CDR3, the DNA is TGTGCCAGCAGCTTTGCGGGAGGGGCCGGGGAGCTGTTTTTT.

The chain recombines TRBV5-6 with TRBJ1-1; D might be TRBD1 (5 bases). Deletions cut 5 bases from V and 3 bases from J, with 14 bases between. The CDR3 runs 14 residues. Per the germline V gene, CDR1 is SGHDT and CDR2 is YYEEEE. The CDR3 nucleotides are TGTGCCAGCAGTCGACCCCTCAGGGACACTGAAGCTTTCTTT. The encoded protein is CASSRPLRDTEAFF.

The V gene is TRBV2, the J gene TRBJ1-2; D gene unclear. Germline-derived CDR1 and CDR2 are SNHLY and FYNNEI. This CDR3 has 13 residues. With 1 base removed from V and 9 bases from J, the gap between germline ends came to 12 bases. The CDR3 loop is CASSEVGQESYTF. In DNA form, the CDR3 reads TGTGCCAGCAGTGAAGTTGGGCAGGAAAGCTACACCTTC.

The V gene is TRBV7-9, the J gene TRBJ2-3; D unclear. The germline gives CDR1 SEHNR, CDR2 FQNEAQ (reference sequence). CDR3 size: 13 residues. Trimming removed 3 bases from V and 4 bases from J, with 8 bases in between. The CDR3 coding sequence is TGTGCCAGCAGCTTCCCAGTCCCAGATACGCAGTATTTT. This gives the protein CASSFPVPDTQYF.

V and J are TRBV27 and TRBJ2-2; D call uncertain. Per germline, CDR1 MNHEY and CDR2 SMNVEV (reference sequence). The CDR3 is 12 residues long. The V end was cut by 1 base, the J end by 8 bases, with 5 bases between. The CDR3 reads CASSLFVGELFF. The CDR3 DNA is TGTGCCAGCAGTTTATTCGTGGGGGAGCTGTTTTTT.

The chain is built from TRBV7-9 and TRBJ2-7; a weak D match, TRBD1 (5 bases). The CDR3 is made up of 10 amino acids. Trimming left V 10 bases short and J 5 bases short, with 9 bases between. CDR1 is SEHNR and CDR2 is FQNEAQ in the germline V gene (reference sequence). CDR3 sequence: CAIRGDEQYF. The CDR3 DNA follows: TGTGCCATTAGGGGCGACGAGCAGTACTTC.

This chain uses TRBV19 with TRBJ2-2, with 9 bases lining up with TRBD2. This CDR3 is built from 15 residues. V gave up 3 bases and J gave up 3 bases; unmatched junction bases: 2. The germline gives CDR1 LNHDA, CDR2 SQIVND (reference sequence). CDR3 loop: CASSILAGYTGELFF. In nucleotides, the CDR3 is TGTGCCAGTAGTATCCTAGCGGGGTACACCGGGGAGCTGTTTTTT.

This clone was seen only a few times. The chain combines TRBV2 with TRBJ2-7; tentatively, D is TRBD2 (5 bases). The V gene's germline CDR1 is SNHLY and CDR2 FYNNEI. The germline V and J ends were trimmed by 3 bases and 2 bases, with 11 bases remaining between them. The CDR3 runs 14 residues. This chain's CDR3 is CASSDEAGAYEQYF. The DNA of the CDR3 is TGTGCCAGCAGTGATGAGGCGGGCGCCTACGAGCAGTACTTC.

The chain uses TRBV7-2 and TRBJ1-3, with 7 bases identical to TRBD1. From germline, CDR1 is SGHTA and CDR2 FQGNSA. The CDR3 is made up of 15 amino acids. Trimming took 5 bases from V and 0 from J; bases not matched to a gene: 4. DNA for the CDR3: TGTGCCAGCAGCCCGGGACAGAGCTCTGGAAACACCATATATTTT. Protein product: CASSPGQSSGNTIYF.

This clone was seen once. The rearrangement joins TRBV27 to TRBJ2-7, with 7 bases identical to TRBD2. The CDR3 length is 14 residues. J lost 5 bases, V lost 5 bases, and 9 bases had no gene match. Germline lookup yields CDR1 MNHEY and CDR2 SMNVEV (reference sequence). The CDR3 here is CASSTHRDYDEQYF. DNA for the CDR3: TGTGCCAGCAGTACTCACCGGGACTACGACGAGCAGTACTTC.

The V gene is TRBV19, the J gene TRBJ1-1; D is perhaps TRBD1 (5 bases). V shed 3 bases and J shed 5 bases, with 10 bases lying between them. CDR1 and CDR2 from the germline V gene are LNHDA and SQIVND (reference sequence). This CDR3 spans 13 amino acids. CDR3 DNA: TGTGCCAGTAGTATGGGGGGAGGGACTGAAGCTTTCTTT. Its protein is CASSMGGGTEAFF.

The chain has TRBV7-2 and TRBJ1-2; no definite D call. CDR1 is SGHTA, CDR2 FQGNSA, per germline. The CDR3 loop spans 13 amino acids. V lost 1 base to trimming and J lost 1 base, with 4 bases between them. The CDR3 sequence: CASSLEYNYGYTF. Here the CDR3 DNA reads TGTGCCAGCAGCTTAGAATATAACTATGGCTACACCTTC. Looking up the rest from reference TRBV7-2 and TRBJ1-2 gives the full variable domain: GAGVSQSPSNKVTEKGKDVELRCDPISGHTALYWYRQSLGQGLEFLIYFQGNSAPDKSGLPSDRFSAERTGGSVSTLTIQRTQQEDSAVYLCASSLEYNYGYTFGSGTRLTVV.

This clone was observed a few times. The chain links TRBV5-5 to TRBJ2-7; perhaps TRBD2 as D (7 bases). The CDR3 consists of 12 residues. CDR1 and CDR2 from the germline V gene are SGHKS and YYEKEE (reference sequence). Trimming pared 6 bases from V and 6 bases from J, leaving 13 bases between. CDR3 coding DNA: TGTGCCAGCAAAGGGGGGGGCGGCGAGCAGTACTTC. This gives the protein CASKGGGGEQYF.

This clone was recorded many times. The same CDR3 also results from other DNA sequences found in this sample. The genes are TRBV27 and TRBJ2-7; 9 nucleotides line up with TRBD1. The V segment lost 1 base and the J segment 7 bases; nucleotides outside the gene matches: 2. Germline values: CDR1 MNHEY, CDR2 SMNVEV (reference sequence). The CDR3 is 13 amino acids. The CDR3, as DNA: TGTGCCAGCAGTTTATGGACAGGGGATGAGCAGTACTTC. As protein: CASSLWTGDEQYF.

This clone has just one count. The V and J genes are TRBV5-4 and TRBJ2-5; D is possibly TRBD2 (6 bases). The germline V and J ends were trimmed by 5 bases and 2 bases, with 13 bases remaining between them. Per germline, CDR1 SGHNT and CDR2 YYREEE (reference sequence). This CDR3 is 14 amino acids long. The CDR3 reads CASSLSGRQETQYF. CDR3 coding DNA: TGTGCCAGCAGTTTATCCGGGAGACAAGAGACCCAGTACTTC.

The chain uses TRBV7-9 and TRBJ2-7, with a tentative D call TRBD2 (6 bases). Per germline, CDR1 SEHNR and CDR2 FQNEAQ (reference sequence). V lost 1 base, J lost 2 bases, and 12 bases lay in between. CDR3 length: 15 amino acids. CDR3 nucleotides: TGTGCCAGCAGCTTAGTAGTGGGAGGCGCCTACGAGCAGTACTTC. It encodes CASSLVVGGAYEQYF.

This clone occurred a few times. The chain carries TRBV3-1 (or the pseudogene TRBV3-2) and TRBJ2-5; 11 bases are a match to TRBD2. Germline CDR1 and CDR2: LGHDT and YNNKEL (reference sequence). The CDR3 consists of 17 residues. The J segment lost 0 bases and the V segment lost 0 bases, leaving 3 bases of the junction unmatched. The CDR3 DNA follows: TGTGCCAGCAGCCAAGATATAGCGGGGGGGTACCAAGAGACCCAGTACTTC. Its translation is CASSQDIAGGYQETQYF.

V gene TRBV28 combines with J gene TRBJ2-3; a weak D match, TRBD1 (6 bases). The germline V gene has CDR1 MDHEN and CDR2 SYDVKM. V lost 4 bases and J 9 bases, leaving 11 bases between the germline ends. The length of the CDR3 is 12 residues. CDR3 coding DNA: TGTGCCAGCAGTTGGACAGCTCCAACGCAGTATTTT. It encodes CASSWTAPTQYF.

Written as DNA, the CDR3 is TGTGCCAGCAGCGGACAGGGTGAGGGCGAGCAGTACTTC. The encoded protein is CASSGQGEGEQYF. The chain carries TRBV2 and TRBJ2-7, with 8 bases aligning to TRBD1. This CDR3 is 13 amino acids long. Germline lookup yields CDR1 SNHLY and CDR2 FYNNEI. After removal of 6 bases from V and 6 bases from J, the junction contained 7 bases not matched to a gene.

The rearrangement uses TRBV5-8 and TRBJ1-5; TRBD1 matches at 11 bases. The CDR3 has 15 amino acids. Germline CDR1 reads SGHTS; CDR2 reads YDEGEE. Unmatched junction bases numbered 6, after V lost 4 bases and J lost 6 bases. This CDR3 reads CASSGRTGGLQPQHF. CDR3 coding DNA: TGTGCCAGCAGCGGGAGGACAGGGGGCCTTCAGCCCCAGCATTTT.

This clone was observed once. The gene calls are TRBV25-1 and TRBJ1-1, with 7 nucleotides matching TRBD1. Looked up from germline, CDR1 is MGHDK and CDR2 is SYGVNS. V trimming: 6 bases; J trimming: 2 bases; junction bases outside the gene matches: 3. The CDR3 consists of 13 residues. CDR3 region: CASSRQGNTEAFF. CDR3 sequence (DNA): TGTGCCAGCAGCCGACAGGGCAACACTGAAGCTTTCTTT. The full variable domain, its missing parts supplied by reference TRBV25-1 and TRBJ1-1, is EADIYQTPRYLVIGTGKKITLECSQTMGHDKMYWYQQDPGMELHLIHYSYGVNSTEKGDLSSESTVSRIRTEHFPLTLESARPSHTSQYLCASSRQGNTEAFFGQGTRLTVV.

This clone was detected only once. The chain joins TRBV7-2 to TRBJ2-7, with 13 positions matching TRBD2. J gave up 0 bases and V 5 bases, and 4 bases lay outside the gene matches. The CDR3 contains 16 residues. From germline, CDR1 is SGHTA and CDR2 FQGNSA. In nucleotides, the CDR3 is TGTGCCAGCAGCCTTAGGACTAGCGGGAGCTCCTACGAGCAGTACTTC. Residues: CASSLRTSGSSYEQYF.

This chain uses TRBV4-2 with TRBJ2-3; the D gene is possibly TRBD2 (6 bases). The CDR3 runs to 16 residues. CDR1 and CDR2 (germline): LGHNA, YNFKEQ. Trimming pared 0 bases from V and 0 bases from J, leaving 10 bases between. CDR3 coding DNA: TGTGCCAGCAGCCAAGATGCGGAGGGGAGCACAGATACGCAGTATTTT. Its protein product is CASSQDAEGSTDTQYF.